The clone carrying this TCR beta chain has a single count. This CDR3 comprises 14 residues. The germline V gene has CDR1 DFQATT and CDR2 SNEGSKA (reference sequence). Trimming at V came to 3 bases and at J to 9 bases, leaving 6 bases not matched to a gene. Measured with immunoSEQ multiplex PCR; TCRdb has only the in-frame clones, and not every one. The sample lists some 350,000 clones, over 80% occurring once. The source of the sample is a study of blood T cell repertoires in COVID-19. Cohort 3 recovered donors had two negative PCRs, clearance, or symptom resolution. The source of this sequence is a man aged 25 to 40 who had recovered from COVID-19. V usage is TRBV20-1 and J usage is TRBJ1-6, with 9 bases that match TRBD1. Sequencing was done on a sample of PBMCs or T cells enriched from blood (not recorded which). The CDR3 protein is CSASKQGASSPLHF. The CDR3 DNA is TGCAGTGCTAGTAAACAGGGGGCGAGTTCACCCCTCCACTTT.